Listed here are 20 T cell receptor beta chains from one sample, sequenced in a study of cytomegalovirus exposure and HLA in healthy donors. Amplification used 60 Vbeta primers and 13 Jbeta primers. The protocol was immunoSEQ multiplex PCR, while the TCRdb copy is restricted to in-frame clones and leaves out a portion. The table has about 110,000 clones, 74% seen once; the top ten hold about 2.8%. The specimen was PBMCs. The origin of the receptors is a man in his fifties in good health and CMV-seropositive.

CDR3 amino acids: CATSRYRVDSSNQPQHF. The CDR3 DNA reads as TGTGCCACCAGCCGCTATAGGGTGGACAGCAGCAATCAGCCCCAGCATTTT. The chain has TRBV15 and TRBJ1-5, with D possibly being TRBD1 (6 bases). The length of the CDR3 is 17 residues. V lost 5 bases and J lost 1, with 18 bases in between. The germline CDR1 and CDR2 sequences are LNHNV and YYDKDF (reference sequence).

The chain links TRBV5-1 to TRBJ2-7, with TRBD1 matching 8 bases. Germline assignment: CDR1 SGHRS and CDR2 YFSETQ. The CDR3 has 16 residues. Germline trimming cut 1 base from V and 3 bases from J; bases unmatched to any gene: 9. The chain's CDR3 is CASSLYPGQVLYEQYF. DNA of the CDR3: TGCGCCAGCAGCTTGTACCCGGGACAGGTCCTCTACGAGCAGTACTTC.

Concerning this clone: The identical CDR3 is also encoded by other nucleotide sequences in the sample. This sequence joins TRBV7-2 and TRBJ2-3; D not certain. Germline CDR1 reads SGHTA; CDR2 reads FQGNSA. V shed 1 base and J shed 2 bases, with 4 bases lying between them. The CDR3 has 13 residues. Here the CDR3 reads CASSLGATDTQYF. CDR3 nucleotide sequence: TGTGCCAGCAGCTTAGGAGCCACAGATACGCAGTATTTT.

The chain employs TRBV7-7 and TRBJ2-1; TRBD1 agrees at 9 bases. Germline assignment: CDR1 SSHAT and CDR2 FNYEAQ (reference sequence). Trimming cost V 5 bases and J 8 bases; bases outside gene matches: 4. The CDR3 is 13 amino acids. The CDR3 is CASSRDRAHEQFF. CDR3 in DNA: TGTGCCAGCAGCCGGGACAGGGCCCATGAGCAGTTCTTC.

This clone appeared once. The chain employs TRBV2 and TRBJ2-3; TRBD1 agrees at 8 bases. This CDR3 is built from 14 residues. Germline CDR1 is SNHLY and CDR2 is FYNNEI. V was pared by 4 bases and J by 2 bases, with 2 bases of the junction left unmatched. The CDR3: CASSGQGITDTQYF. The CDR3, as DNA: TGTGCCAGCAGTGGACAGGGGATCACAGATACGCAGTATTTT.

V and J are TRBV5-6 and TRBJ1-1; D is unresolved. V lost 4 bases and J 0 bases, leaving 7 bases between the germline ends. CDR1 and CDR2 (germline): SGHDT, YYEEEE. The CDR3 runs to 13 residues. The DNA of the CDR3 is TGTGCCAGCAGCCTGTTAGTGAACACTGAAGCTTTCTTT. Encoded protein: CASSLLVNTEAFF.

The gene calls are TRBV2 and TRBJ1-1; D gene uncertain. The germline V and J ends were trimmed by 4 bases and 7 bases, with 10 bases remaining between them. The CDR3 is 12 residues long. CDR1 and CDR2 from the germline V gene are SNHLY and FYNNEI. For the CDR3, the DNA is TGTGCCAGCAGTGCGGTGAGTGGTGAAGCTTTCTTT. It encodes CASSAVSGEAFF.

The DNA for the CDR3 is TGTGCCAGCAGTGACGGTGAGAATACGCAGTATTTT. This codes for CASSDGENTQYF. This chain connects TRBV6-1 to TRBJ2-3, with no clear D. V was pared by 3 bases and J by 7 bases, with 8 bases between. The V gene's germline CDR1 is MNHNS and CDR2 SASEGT. The CDR3 sequence is 12 residues long.

In its sample, this clone was seen a few times. The rearrangement links TRBV27 to TRBJ1-6, with D perhaps TRBD1 (5 bases). CDR1 MNHEY and CDR2 SMNVEV come from the germline V gene (reference sequence). This CDR3 region has 20 residues. The V gene lost 4 bases and the J gene lost 0 bases, with 22 bases spanning the gap. The CDR3, as DNA: TGTGCCAGCAGTTCCGGAAGGCAGGGAGGACTCAGCTCCTATAATTCACCCCTCCACTTT. Encoded protein: CASSSGRQGGLSSYNSPLHF.

The chain couples TRBV7-9 to TRBJ2-7; D perhaps matches TRBD1 (5 bases). Germline CDR1 is SEHNR and CDR2 is FQNEAQ (reference sequence). Trimming took off 1 base at V and 5 bases at J, with 21 bases between the two ends. This CDR3 is 17 amino acids long. The CDR3 region is CASSLGLGVQVINEQYF. DNA for the CDR3: TGTGCCAGCAGCTTAGGTTTGGGTGTACAGGTCATCAACGAGCAGTACTTC.

The chain combines TRBV4-2 with TRBJ1-5; 10 bases line up with TRBD1. With 5 bases clipped from V and 5 bases from J, the junction kept 3 bases outside the gene matches. From germline, CDR1 is LGHNA and CDR2 YNFKEQ. The CDR3 is 14 amino acids. In DNA form, the CDR3 reads TGTGCCAGCAGCACTGGACAGGGGGATCAGCCCCAGCATTTT. Translated, it gives CASSTGQGDQPQHF.

In its sample, this clone was seen once. The V gene is TRBV9, the J gene TRBJ2-1; 14 bases fit TRBD2. Germline CDR1 is SGDLS and CDR2 is YYNGEE. V was pared by 4 bases and J by 10 bases, with 13 bases of the junction left unmatched. The CDR3 length is 17 residues. CDR3 in DNA: TGTGCCAGCAGCATTGGACTAGCGGGAGGCTCCACCCCGGAGCAGTTCTTC. Residues: CASSIGLAGGSTPEQFF.

This clone was seen once. The chain uses TRBV15 and TRBJ2-2, with 9 nucleotides matching TRBD2. The CDR3 has 15 amino acids. The trim removed 3 bases at V and 3 bases at J, leaving 2 bases unmatched. Germline CDR1 LNHNV, CDR2 YYDKDF (reference sequence). The CDR3 bases are TGTGCCACCAGCAGCCCTAGCGGGGACACCGGGGAGCTGTTTTTT. It yields the protein CATSSPSGDTGELFF.

This clone has only one observation. The genes are TRBV5-5 and TRBJ2-7; D gene uncertain. The V end lost 2 bases, the J end lost 4 bases, and 10 bases lay between the germline ends. Germline-derived CDR1 and CDR2 are SGHKS and YYEKEE (reference sequence). This CDR3 is built from 13 residues. CDR3 coding DNA: TGTGCCAGCAGCTTCGGAGCGATATACGAGCAGTACTTC. The encoded protein is CASSFGAIYEQYF.

The chain joins TRBV5-4 to TRBJ2-2; 8 positions agree with TRBD1. Germline values: CDR1 SGHNT, CDR2 YYREEE (reference sequence). The length of the CDR3 is 15 residues. Trimming at V came to 4 bases and at J to 4 bases, leaving 6 bases not matched to a gene. This CDR3 is CASSPTGARTGELFF. Here the CDR3 DNA reads TGTGCCAGCAGCCCGACAGGGGCCCGCACCGGGGAGCTGTTTTTT.

This chain uses TRBV19 with TRBJ2-1, with 15 positions matching TRBD2. The CDR3 totals 16 residues. J lost 7 bases, V lost 8 bases, and 9 bases had no gene match. The V gene's germline CDR1 is LNHDA and CDR2 SQIVND (reference sequence). As DNA, the CDR3 is TGTGCCAGTGGACTAGCGGGAGGGCCGGTCAGGAATGAGCAGTTCTTC. Translation: CASGLAGGPVRNEQFF.

This clone was detected once. This chain joins TRBV5-4 and TRBJ2-3, with 10 positions matching TRBD2. The CDR3 extends over 16 amino acids. Germline V gene data show CDR1 as SGHNT and CDR2 as YYREEE (reference sequence). With 3 bases clipped from V and 2 bases from J, the junction kept 6 bases outside the gene matches. CDR3 sequence (DNA): TGTGCCAGCAGCTCCTGGACTAGCGGTTTCACAGATACGCAGTATTTT. Encoded protein: CASSSWTSGFTDTQYF.

The chain is built from TRBV5-6 and TRBJ2-7, with a weak D call TRBD1 (5 bases). The CDR3 consists of 16 residues. Germline loops: CDR1 SGHDT, CDR2 YYEEEE. Trimming stripped 4 bases from V and 5 bases from J, with 22 bases between. The CDR3 region is CASSPPSPQGAHEQYF. CDR3 DNA sequence: TGTGCCAGCAGCCCTCCCTCCCCTCAGGGTGCGCACGAGCAGTACTTC.

This chain connects TRBV5-1 to TRBJ2-5, with 8 bases matching TRBD2. Trimming cost V 4 bases and J 5 bases; bases outside gene matches: 13. In germline, CDR1 is SGHRS, CDR2 YFSETQ. This CDR3 comprises 16 residues. CDR3 loop: CASSLNERGRRETQYF. CDR3 sequence (DNA): TGCGCCAGCAGCCTGAACGAGCGGGGGCGCAGGGAGACCCAGTACTTC. Variable domain in full (rest from reference TRBV5-1 and TRBJ2-5): KAGVTQTPRYLIKTRGQQVTLSCSPISGHRSVSWYQQTPGQGLQFLFEYFSETQRNKGNFPGRFSGRQFSNSRSEMNVSTLELGDSALYLCASSLNERGRRETQYFGPGTRLLVL.

This clone was seen a handful of times. This rearrangement joins TRBV5-6 to TRBJ2-1, with TRBD2 matching over 8 bases. The germline gives CDR1 SGHDT, CDR2 YYEEEE. The CDR3 runs 13 residues. V shed 2 bases, J shed 9 bases, and the junction held 4 bases outside the gene matches. The CDR3 coding sequence is TGTGCCAGCAGCTTTCGGGGGGGACTTGAGCAGTTCTTC. Protein product: CASSFRGGLEQFF. Filled out from reference TRBV5-6 and TRBJ2-1, the complete variable domain reads DAGVTQSPTHLIKTRGQQVTLRCSPKSGHDTVSWYQQALGQGPQFIFQYYEEEERQRGNFPDRFSGHQFPNYSSELNVNALLLGDSALYLCASSFRGGLEQFFGPGTRLTVL.